Listed below are T cell receptor beta chains from one sample, sequenced in a study of blood T cell repertoires in COVID-19. Produced via immunoSEQ multiplex PCR; TCRdb's table is partial and in-frame only. Of around 160,000 clones listed, approximately 80% are singletons. Sequencing was carried out using peripheral blood. These receptors were taken from a man in his sixties with active or convalescent COVID-19. Each CDR3 is given with its conserved first and last residue. A D gene is named only where the DNA matches it firmly. The size field is filled for only some rows; it gives once, few, many or a size class.

D	V	size	J	CDR3
.	TRBV4-3	.	TRBJ2-5	CASSQVEGLETQYF
.	TRBV24-1	.	TRBJ1-1	CATSDTHSPGRAFF
TRBD2	TRBV7-3	.	TRBJ2-1	CASSFSSLASNEQFF
TRBD2	TRBV18	.	TRBJ2-1	CASSLPGLADNEQFF
.	TRBV19	.	TRBJ2-3	CASSVSGRTTRGDTQYF
.	TRBV9	.	TRBJ1-2	CASSVGGGYGYTF
TRBD2	TRBV6-5	.	TRBJ2-1	CASSYSLAYSYNEQFF
TRBD1	TRBV6-5	once	TRBJ1-4	CASSYSPTGGGEKLFF
TRBD2	TRBV18	.	TRBJ2-7	CASSPGTSRPSYEQYF
TRBD1	TRBV9	.	TRBJ2-7	CASSGRQGSYEQYF
.	TRBV24-1	.	TRBJ1-1	CATSDSRGFTEAFF
.	TRBV24-1	.	TRBJ2-3	CATSPLGASTDTQYF
.	TRBV2	.	TRBJ1-5	CASSQTDPRHNQPQHF
.	TRBV6-6	.	TRBJ2-2	CASSSHTNTGELFF
TRBD2	TRBV18	.	TRBJ2-7	CASSPGGDLAW
.	TRBV4-1	once	TRBJ1-1	CASSQGLLMRDWSEAFF
.	TRBV5-1	.	TRBJ1-1	CASSLAADRWTEAFF
TRBD1	TRBV4-1	few	TRBJ2-1	CASSRDRGYNEQFF
.	TRBV3-1/TRBV3-2	.	TRBJ2-7	CASSLWGNQRGEQYF
TRBD2	TRBV10-3	.	TRBJ2-3	CAISERISGFMPDTQYF
TRBD1	TRBV5-1	.	TRBJ1-3	CASSSGTGSGNTIYF
.	TRBV4-2	.	TRBJ1-2	CASSQGGALAFNYGYTF
.	TRBV18	.	TRBJ2-5	CASSPLQAQETQYF
TRBD1	TRBV7-2	.	TRBJ1-1	CASSPTTGRAFF
.	TRBV15	.	TRBJ1-1	CATSIFLRAEAFF
TRBD1	TRBV7-2	.	TRBJ1-1	CASSLFGQGVGTEAFF
.	TRBV28	.	TRBJ1-3	CASRELYSGNTIYF
.	TRBV7-9	many	TRBJ1-1	CASSLDLNPLNTEAFF
.	TRBV11-2	.	TRBJ2-3	CASSLLGASTDTQYF
TRBD1	TRBV28	.	TRBJ2-3	CASRSGQATQYF
.	TRBV19	.	TRBJ2-1	CASNPDYGNQQFF
.	TRBV20-1	.	TRBJ1-2	CSAQGMGGYTF
.	TRBV2	.	TRBJ1-2	CASSEIWGDHGYTF
.	TRBV7-3	.	TRBJ1-4	CASSFLYPDRTNEKLFF
.	TRBV5-1	.	TRBJ2-6	CASSLLAVARSGANVLTF
TRBD2	TRBV6-1	few	TRBJ2-5	CASSEGGLAGAQETQYF
.	TRBV19	many	TRBJ2-2	CASSIGGSANTGELFF
TRBD2	TRBV28	.	TRBJ2-7	CASSFRTSGEQYF
TRBD2	TRBV7-7	.	TRBJ2-5	CASSFLGLAGGQETQYF
.	TRBV30	.	TRBJ2-1	CAWSKGGYSSYNEQFF
.	TRBV6-4	few	TRBJ2-3	CASSRTIYYGDTQYF
.	TRBV28	once	TRBJ1-1	CASSRPGATEAFF
.	TRBV19	.	TRBJ1-4	CASSIASDNEKLFF
.	TRBV7-2	.	TRBJ2-3	CASSLAVSGKEEYF